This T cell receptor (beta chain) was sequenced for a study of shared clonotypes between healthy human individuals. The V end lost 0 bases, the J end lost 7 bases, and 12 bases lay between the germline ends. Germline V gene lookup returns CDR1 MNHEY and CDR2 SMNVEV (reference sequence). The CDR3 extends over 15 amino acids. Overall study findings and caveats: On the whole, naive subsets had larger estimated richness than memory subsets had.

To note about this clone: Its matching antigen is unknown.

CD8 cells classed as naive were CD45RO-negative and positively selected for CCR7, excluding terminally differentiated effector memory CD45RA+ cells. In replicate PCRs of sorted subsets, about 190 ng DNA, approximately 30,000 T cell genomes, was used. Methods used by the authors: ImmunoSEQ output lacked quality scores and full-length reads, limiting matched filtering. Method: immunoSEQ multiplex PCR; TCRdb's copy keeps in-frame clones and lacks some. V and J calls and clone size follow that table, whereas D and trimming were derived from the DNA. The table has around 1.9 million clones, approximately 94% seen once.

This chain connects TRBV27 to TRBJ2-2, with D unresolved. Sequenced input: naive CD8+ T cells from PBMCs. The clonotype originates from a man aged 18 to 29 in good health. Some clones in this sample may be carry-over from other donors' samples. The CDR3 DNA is TGTGCCAGCAGTTTATCTGCGACATTTAGCGGGGAGCTGTTTTTT. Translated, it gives CASSLSATFSGELFF.